This T cell receptor (beta chain) was retrieved from a study of cytomegalovirus exposure and HLA in healthy donors. Study-level information: As an earlier analysis found, about 179 million T cells yielded 90 million to 140 million unique TCR beta sequences. 81% of 350 to 400 genotyped donors fell in the Caucasian-associated ancestry cluster.

Overall study findings and caveats: Later examination showed HLA-associated TCR beta chains had greater clonal expansion than equally common others. It was reported that the classifier diagnosed cytomegalovirus status with high specificity and sensitivity in both the original and validation cohorts.

Germline CDR1 and CDR2: LNHDA and SQIVND (reference sequence). This CDR3 is 14 amino acids long. V lost 3 bases, J lost 3 bases, and 11 bases lay in between. Researchers ran the PCR with 60 Vbeta and 13 Jbeta primers. Sequenced by immunoSEQ multiplex PCR; TCRdb stores in-frame clones only, minus some. The data show around 140,000 clones, roughly 79% seen once. A remark on this clone: Its target is unknown.

Sequencing was carried out using PBMCs. The chain recombines TRBV19 with TRBJ1-2; D ambiguous. The TCR sequence derives from a woman between 18 and 29 years old in good health and CMV-seronegative. CDR3 amino acids: CASSINEEHYGYTF. CDR3 coding DNA: TGTGCCAGTAGTATTAACGAGGAACACTATGGCTACACCTTC.